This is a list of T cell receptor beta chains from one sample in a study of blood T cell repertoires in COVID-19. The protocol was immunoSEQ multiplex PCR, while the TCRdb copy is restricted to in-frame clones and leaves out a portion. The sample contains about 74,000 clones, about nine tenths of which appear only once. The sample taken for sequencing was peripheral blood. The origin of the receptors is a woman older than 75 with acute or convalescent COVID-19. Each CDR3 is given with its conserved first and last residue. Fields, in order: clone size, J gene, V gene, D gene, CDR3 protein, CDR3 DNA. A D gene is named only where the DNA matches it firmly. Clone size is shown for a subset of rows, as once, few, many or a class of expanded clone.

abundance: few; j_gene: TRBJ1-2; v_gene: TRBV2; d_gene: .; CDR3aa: CASRVRDNGYTF; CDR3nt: TGTGCCAGCAGAGTCCGGGACAATGGCTACACCTTC
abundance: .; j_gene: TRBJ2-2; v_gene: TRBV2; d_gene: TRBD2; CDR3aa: CASRGTSGKTGELFF; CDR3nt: TGTGCCAGCAGGGGGACTAGCGGAAAGACCGGGGAGCTGTTTTTT
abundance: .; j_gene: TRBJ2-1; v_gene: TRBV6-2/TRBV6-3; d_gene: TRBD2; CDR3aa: CASSRLAGDNEQFF; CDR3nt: TGTGCCAGCAGTAGACTAGCGGGGGACAATGAGCAGTTCTTC
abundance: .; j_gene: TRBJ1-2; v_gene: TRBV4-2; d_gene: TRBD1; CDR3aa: CASSQDAGGNYGYTF; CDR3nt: TGTGCCAGCAGCCAAGATGCAGGGGGGAACTATGGCTACACCTTC
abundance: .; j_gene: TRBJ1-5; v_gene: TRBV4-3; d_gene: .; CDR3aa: CASSQDYRRLHNQPQHF; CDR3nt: TGCGCCAGCAGCCAAGATTATAGGAGACTCCACAATCAGCCCCAGCATTTT
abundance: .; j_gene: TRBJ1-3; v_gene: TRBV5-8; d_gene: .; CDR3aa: CASSLGPNTIYF; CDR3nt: TGTGCCAGCAGCTTGGGTCCTAACACCATATATTTT
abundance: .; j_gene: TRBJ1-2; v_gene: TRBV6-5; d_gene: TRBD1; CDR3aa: CASTRQGGRYGYTF; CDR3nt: TGTGCCAGCACTCGACAGGGGGGGAGGTATGGCTACACCTTC
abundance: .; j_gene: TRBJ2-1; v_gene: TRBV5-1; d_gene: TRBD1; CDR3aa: CASSFRDSSYNEQFF; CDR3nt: TGCGCCAGCAGCTTTCGGGACAGCTCCTACAATGAGCAGTTCTTC
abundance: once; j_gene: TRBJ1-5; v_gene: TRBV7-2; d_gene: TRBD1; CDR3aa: CASSSQGGNQPQHF; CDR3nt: TGTGCCAGCAGCTCCCAGGGGGGCAATCAGCCCCAGCATTTT
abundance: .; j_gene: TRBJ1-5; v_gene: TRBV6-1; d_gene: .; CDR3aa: CASSDPQPQHF; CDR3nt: TGTGCCAGCAGTGACCCACAGCCCCAGCATTTT
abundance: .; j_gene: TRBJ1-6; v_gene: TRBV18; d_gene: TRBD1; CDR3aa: CASSPGQAYNSPLHF; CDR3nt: TGTGCCAGCTCACCCGGACAGGCCTATAATTCACCCCTCCACTTT
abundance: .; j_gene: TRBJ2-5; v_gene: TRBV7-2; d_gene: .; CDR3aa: CASSLMEGYQETQYF; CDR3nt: TGTGCCAGCAGCCTCATGGAGGGGTACCAAGAGACCCAGTACTTC
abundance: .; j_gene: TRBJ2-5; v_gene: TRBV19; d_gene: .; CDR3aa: CASSYITEETQYF; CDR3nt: TGTGCCAGTAGTTACATAACAGAAGAGACCCAGTACTTC
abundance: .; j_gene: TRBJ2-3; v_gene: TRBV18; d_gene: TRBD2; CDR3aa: CASSREVAGSGDTQYF; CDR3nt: TGTGCCAGCTCACGGGAAGTAGCGGGATCGGGAGATACGCAGTATTTT
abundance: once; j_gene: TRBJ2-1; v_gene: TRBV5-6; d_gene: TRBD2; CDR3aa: CASSSLIAGGPGEQFF; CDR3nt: TGTGCCAGCAGCTCACTCATAGCGGGGGGGCCAGGGGAGCAGTTCTTC
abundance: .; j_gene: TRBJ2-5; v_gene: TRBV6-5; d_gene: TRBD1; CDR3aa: CASGGTGGVETQYF; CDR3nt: TGTGCCAGCGGGGGGACAGGGGGCGTTGAGACCCAGTACTTC
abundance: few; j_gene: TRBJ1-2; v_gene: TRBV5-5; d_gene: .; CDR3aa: CASSLAGDSYRGYTF; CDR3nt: TGTGCCAGCAGCTTGGCCGGAGACAGTTACAGAGGCTACACCTTC
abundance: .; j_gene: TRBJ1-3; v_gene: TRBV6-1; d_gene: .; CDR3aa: CASSEVFRSSGNTIYF; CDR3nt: TGTGCCAGCAGTGAAGTATTCAGAAGCTCTGGAAACACCATATATTTT
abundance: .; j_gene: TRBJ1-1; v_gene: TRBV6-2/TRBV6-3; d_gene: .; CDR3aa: CASSYSGGMNTEAFF; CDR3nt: TGTGCCAGCAGTTACTCCGGGGGGATGAACACTGAAGCTTTCTTT
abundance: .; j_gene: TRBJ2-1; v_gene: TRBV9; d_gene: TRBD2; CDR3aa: CASSALKSGGFINEQFF; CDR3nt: TGTGCCAGCAGCGCGCTGAAAAGCGGGGGGTTCATCAATGAGCAGTTCTTC
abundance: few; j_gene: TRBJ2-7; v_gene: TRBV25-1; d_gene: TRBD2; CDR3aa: CASSELGRDEQYF; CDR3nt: TGTGCCAGCAGTGAATTAGGGAGGGACGAGCAGTACTTC
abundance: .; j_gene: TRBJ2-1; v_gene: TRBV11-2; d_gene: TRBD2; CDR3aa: CASSDRRASGGYNEQFF; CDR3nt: TGTGCCAGCAGCGATAGGCGGGCTAGCGGGGGGTACAATGAGCAGTTCTTC
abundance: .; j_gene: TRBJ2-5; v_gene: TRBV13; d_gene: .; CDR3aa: CASSLMAEETQYF; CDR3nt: TGTGCCAGCAGCTTAATGGCGGAAGAGACCCAGTACTTC
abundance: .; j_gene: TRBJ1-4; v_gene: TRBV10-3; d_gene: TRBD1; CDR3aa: CAISTGESEKLFF; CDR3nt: TGTGCCATCAGTACAGGGGAGAGTGAAAAACTGTTTTTT
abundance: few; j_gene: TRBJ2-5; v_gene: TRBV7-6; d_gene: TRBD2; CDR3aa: CASSLGGGLETQYF; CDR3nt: TGTGCCAGCAGCTTAGGGGGGGGACTGGAGACCCAGTACTTC
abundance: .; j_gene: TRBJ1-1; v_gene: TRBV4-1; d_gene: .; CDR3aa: CASSQEKGWGRTEAFF; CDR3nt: TGCGCCAGCAGCCAAGAAAAAGGCTGGGGGAGGACTGAAGCTTTCTTT
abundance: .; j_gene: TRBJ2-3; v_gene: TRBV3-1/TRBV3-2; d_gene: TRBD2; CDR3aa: CASSHLAGGGDTQYF; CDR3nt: TGTGCCAGCTCCCACCTAGCGGGGGGGGGAGATACGCAGTATTTT
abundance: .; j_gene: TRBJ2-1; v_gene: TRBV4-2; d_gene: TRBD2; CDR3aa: CASSQEASASGREGEQFF; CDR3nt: TGTGCCAGCAGCCAAGAGGCTAGTGCTAGCGGGAGGGAGGGTGAGCAGTTCTTC
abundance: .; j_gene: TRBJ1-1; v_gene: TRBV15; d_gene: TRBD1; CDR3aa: CATSWTGVMNTEAFF; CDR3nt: TGTGCCACCAGCTGGACAGGAGTAATGAACACTGAAGCTTTCTTT
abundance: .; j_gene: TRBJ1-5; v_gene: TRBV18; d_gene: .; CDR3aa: CASSPGTGNQPQHF; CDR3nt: TGTGCCAGCTCACCGGGAACAGGGAATCAGCCCCAGCATTTT
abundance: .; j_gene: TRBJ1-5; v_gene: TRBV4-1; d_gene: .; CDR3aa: CASSQDQAGAGQPQHF; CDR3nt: TGCGCCAGCAGCCAAGATCAGGCAGGGGCGGGTCAGCCCCAGCATTTT
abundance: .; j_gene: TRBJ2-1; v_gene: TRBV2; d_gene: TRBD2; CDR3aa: CASSELAGAKFDNEQFF; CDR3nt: TGTGCCAGCAGTGAGCTGGCGGGAGCTAAGTTCGACAATGAGCAGTTCTTC